The entry below gives a single T cell receptor (beta chain) sequence along with its context. What this receptor recognizes is not known. No base quality information exists; no much larger clone differs at one position. Collaborating institutions collected whole blood in K2EDTA tubes following their own protocols. For TCRbeta analysis, collaborators shipped samples in one of three forms: frozen whole blood, isolated PBMCs, or DNA extracted from either of those sample types. These data originate in a study of blood T cell repertoires in COVID-19 (dated by TCRdb to 2020 to 2022). The study in broad terms: The collaborator samples originated in the United States, Italy and Spain and spanned the acute and convalescent phases of COVID-19. The material from the prospective study consisted of cDNA or gDNA derived from T cells, B-cell-depleted T cells, or PBMCs. Subjects who had been exposed to COVID-19, were actively infected with it, or had recovered from it provided the deeply sampled blood TCRbeta repertoires that made up the dataset. The repertoires were released in a freely available public database intended as a resource for research on the immune response to SARS-CoV-2. The samples were drawn from two sources: the first 160 participants of the ongoing ImmuneRACE study, and about 1,300 subjects contributed by 6 global collaborators. Sample metadata almost always included a de-identified subject ID, COVID-19 status, age in years and sex. HLA class I and class II types, where available, came from metadata supplied by the sample provider rather than from assay-based typing.

The cysteine opens and the phenylalanine closes a CDR3 of 18 amino acids. Of all the DNA, just the CDR3 is kept, 54 bases in frame from base 1. The germline V gene (reference sequence) supplies CDR1 SGHKS and CDR2 YYEKEE. Trimming leaves V shorter by 1 base and J shorter by 2 bases, with the junction holding 12 bases beyond the gene matches. The research as a whole found: Clinical and demographic metadata were provided uncurated, with the amount varying by source and participant.

The immunoSEQ Assay, a bias-controlled multiplex PCR, was used to amplify TCRbeta CDR3 regions from genomic DNA. Processing in the source paper ran as follows. Within the assay, amplification of reference gene primers was used to estimate how many nucleated cells each sample contained. Sequence reads were collapsed and filtered to measure the absolute abundance of every unique TCRbeta CDR3 rearrangement. Productive Simpson clonality was computed per sample as the square root of Simpson's diversity index over productive rearrangements. In TCRdb, the immuneACCESS table is reduced to in-frame sequences with V and J assigned. These tables do not hold every clone; where another copy was compared, an unresolved V gene accounts for under half, and the others remain unexplained. The D gene and trimming were derived from the DNA, and the V and J assignments and clone size from that table. Counted in this sample were over 50,000 clones; approximately 90% of them appeared once. The biggest ten clones account for approximately 29% of the sample.

This TCR derives from a human donor in a cohort sampled during active COVID-19. In this chain, TRBV5-5 is recombined with TRBJ2-5; the junction holds 9 bases that match TRBD2. Sequenced input: peripheral blood. This receptor has the CDR3 CASSLRMMGGRGQETQYF. The base sequence is TGTGCCAGCAGCTTGCGGATGATGGGCGGGAGGGGGCAAGAGACCCAGTACTTC.